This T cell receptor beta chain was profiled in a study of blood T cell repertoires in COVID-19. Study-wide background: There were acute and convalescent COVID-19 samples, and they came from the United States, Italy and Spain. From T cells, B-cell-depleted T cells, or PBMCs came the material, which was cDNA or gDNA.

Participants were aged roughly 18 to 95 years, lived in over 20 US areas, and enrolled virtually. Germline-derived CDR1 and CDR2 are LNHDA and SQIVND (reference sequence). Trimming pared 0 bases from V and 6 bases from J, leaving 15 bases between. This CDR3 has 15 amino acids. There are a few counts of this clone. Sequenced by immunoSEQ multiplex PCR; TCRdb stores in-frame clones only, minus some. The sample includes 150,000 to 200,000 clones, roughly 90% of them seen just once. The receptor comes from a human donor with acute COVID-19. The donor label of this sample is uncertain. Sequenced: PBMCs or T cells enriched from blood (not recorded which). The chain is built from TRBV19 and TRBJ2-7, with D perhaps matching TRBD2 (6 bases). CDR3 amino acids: CASSIDGGGVGEQYF. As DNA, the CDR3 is TGTGCCAGTAGTATAGATGGAGGAGGGGTCGGCGAGCAGTACTTC.